This T cell receptor beta chain was observed in a study of T cell repertoires in cytomegalovirus infection. From the reads, TCRdb called clonotypes with MiXCR, one entry per CDR3 protein. The repertoire holds about 89,000 distinct CDR3 sequences, over 25% seen once, with approximately 75% in the top ten. The CDR3 consists of 14 residues. Trimming took off 0 bases at V and 0 bases at J, with 2 bases between the two ends. In germline, CDR1 is SGHVS, CDR2 FQNEAQ. This clonotype was seen many times. Its antigen is unidentified. The sequenced sample was CD8+ T cells from cultured PBMCs, obtained from culture after CMV antigen stimulation. The sequence was obtained from a human donor in good health (CMV status not recorded). Some clones in this sample may be carry-over from other donors' samples. The V gene is TRBV7-8, the J gene TRBJ1-4, with no clear D. Here the CDR3 reads CASSLAPTNEKLFF. The CDR3 DNA follows: TGTGCCAGCAGCTTAGCCCCAACTAATGAAAAACTGTTTTTT.